A selection of T cell receptor beta chains follows, all from one sample in a study of CD8 T cells in Susac syndrome. TCRdb used MiXCR to reprocess the immunoSEQ multiplex PCR reads, holding one entry per CDR3 protein. The repertoire holds about 200,000 distinct CDR3 sequences, with nearly 95% as singletons. Specimen: CD4+ T cells from PBMCs. These receptors were collected from a human donor with multiple sclerosis. CDR3s include the opening cysteine and the closing phenylalanine or tryptophan. Fields, in order: clone size, V gene, D gene, J gene, CDR3 length, CDR3 DNA, CDR3 protein. The D gene is left open where the match is weak. Not all rows give a size; the values are once, few, many and, for expanded clones, a class.

.	TRBV18	.	TRBJ1-1	13	TGTGCCAGCCGAACAGAAATGAACACTGAAGCTTTCTTT	CASRTEMNTEAFF
once	TRBV30	TRBD2	TRBJ2-7	14	TGTGCCTGGAGTGTAAGGCTAGCGGTGGACGAGCAGTACTTC	CAWSVRLAVDEQYF
.	TRBV21-1	.	TRBJ2-7	16	TGTGCCAGCAGCAAAGGAAGGGTGGGGACATCCTACGAGCAGTACTTC	CASSKGRVGTSYEQYF
.	TRBV9	TRBD2	TRBJ2-1	16	TGTGCCAGCAGCGACCTAGCGGGAGGGGTTCACAATGAGCAGTTCTTC	CASSDLAGGVHNEQFF
.	TRBV3-1	.	TRBJ2-7	14	TGTGCCAGCAGCCCACGCGCGACGACCTACGAGCAGTACTTC	CASSPRATTYEQYF
.	TRBV20-1	.	TRBJ2-2	15	TGCAGTGCTAGAGATATGGGAGTCGTAACCGGGGAGCTGTTTTTT	CSARDMGVVTGELFF
.	TRBV27	TRBD2	TRBJ2-5	17	TGTGCCAGCAGTTTAAGCTCGGGTCTAGCGGGAGCAGAGACCCAGTACTTC	CASSLSSGLAGAETQYF
.	TRBV18	.	TRBJ2-7	15	TGTGCCAGCTCACCAGGAATTACTGAGGGCTACGAGCAGTACTTC	CASSPGITEGYEQYF
.	TRBV5-6	.	TRBJ2-4	14	TGTGCCAGCAGCTTGGCAGGGACCCTACCCATTCAGTACTTC	CASSLAGTLPIQYF
.	TRBV6-1	.	TRBJ1-1	13	TGTGCCAGCAGTGAAGCGGGGCTGAGTTGGGCTTTCTTT	CASSEAGLSWAFF
.	TRBV5-1	.	TRBJ2-1	13	TGCGCCAGCAGCTTCGACAGCTACAATGAGCAGTTCTTC	CASSFDSYNEQFF
.	TRBV4-1	.	TRBJ1-4	15	TGCGCCAGCAGCCAAGGGCAACAGGGCTGGGAAAAACTGTTTTTT	CASSQGQQGWEKLFF
.	TRBV7-9	TRBD1	TRBJ1-2	14	TGTGCCAGCAGCTTGGGGACAGAGGTCTATGGCTACACCTTC	CASSLGTEVYGYTF
.	TRBV14	.	TRBJ2-6	14	TGTGCCAGCAGCCCTCTTGGAGGGGCCAACGTCCTGACTTTC	CASSPLGGANVLTF
.	TRBV29-1	.	TRBJ1-1	14	TGCAGCGTTCGGTCAGGGTATTTGGGGGATGAAGCTTTCTTT	CSVRSGYLGDEAFF
.	TRBV29-1	.	TRBJ2-7	10	TGCAGCGTTGAAGAAGGTCGCCAATACTTC	CSVEEGRQYF
.	TRBV3-1	TRBD1	TRBJ2-7	14	TGTGCCAGCAGCACCCCGGGACAGGGCTACGAGCAGTACTTC	CASSTPGQGYEQYF
few	TRBV20-1	TRBD1	TRBJ2-5	13	TGCAGTGCTAGGGACAGGGGAGGGGAGACCCAGTACTTC	CSARDRGGETQYF
.	TRBV20-1	.	TRBJ2-5	13	TGCAGTGCTGCCAGCGTGGGGGAAGAGACCCAGTACTTC	CSAASVGEETQYF
.	TRBV29-1	.	TRBJ2-1	16	TGCAGCACCGGACTCACGGGAGGGGGCCTATCCGATGAGCAGTTCTTC	CSTGLTGGGLSDEQFF
.	TRBV29-1	.	TRBJ1-1	13	TGCAGCGTTGACGGATTTCTCGGCACTGAAGCTTTCTTT	CSVDGFLGTEAFF
.	TRBV27	.	TRBJ2-5	12	TGTGCCAGCGGTCGACCCCGGGAGACCCAGTACTTC	CASGRPRETQYF